The 13 T cell receptor beta chains given below trace back to one sample, sequenced in a study of blood T cell repertoires in COVID-19. Sequencing was performed with immunoSEQ multiplex PCR; in TCRdb, only in-frame clones are kept and a portion is missing. The top ten hold about 17% of the sample, which has about 200,000 clones, about 85% seen once. Specimen: PBMCs or T cells enriched from blood (not recorded which). Receptors originate from a man aged 35-49 years who had recovered from COVID-19.

The CDR3 region is CASSQDFGGRAFF. CDR3 bases: TGCGCCAGCAGCCAAGACTTCGGGGGGAGGGCTTTCTTT. The V and J genes are TRBV4-3 and TRBJ1-1; possibly TRBD1 for D (5 bases). The CDR3 contains 13 residues. Germline V lookup: CDR1 LGHNA, CDR2 YSLEER. V lost 0 bases, J lost 11 bases, and 13 bases lay in between.

The J gene is TRBJ1-1, the V gene TRBV6-5, with a possible D match to TRBD1 (6 bases). The CDR3 has 13 residues. V was clipped by 8 bases and J by 1 base, with 11 bases between them. Germline CDR1 reads MNHEY; CDR2 reads SVGAGI. CDR3 nucleotide sequence: TGTGCCAGCGGGGGCGCCGAGAACACTGAAGCTTTCTTT. The encoded protein is CASGGAENTEAFF.

This chain uses TRBV30 with TRBJ1-2; 8 bases are a match to TRBD1. With 0 bases clipped from V and 7 bases from J, the junction kept 7 bases outside the gene matches. The CDR3 is 14 residues long. CDR1 and CDR2 from the germline V gene are GTSNPN and SVGIG (reference sequence). The DNA for the CDR3 is TGTGCCTGGAGTGTATTGACAGGGGCTGCTGGCTACACCTTC. Translating it yields CAWSVLTGAAGYTF.

This chain links TRBV6-5 with TRBJ2-3, with 9 bases matching TRBD2. This CDR3 comprises 15 residues. Germline V CDR1 and CDR2: MNHEY, SVGAGI. The V segment lost 6 bases and the J segment 6 bases; nucleotides outside the gene matches: 10. The CDR3 region has the DNA TGTGCCAGCAGCGTAACGCGGGAGGGCCTGGATACGCAGTATTTT. Residues: CASSVTREGLDTQYF.

As to this clone: One end of the junction does not line up with germline, which may come from a read error. This chain uses TRBV5-6 with TRBJ2-4; 7 bases agree with TRBD2. Looked up from germline, CDR1 is SGHDT and CDR2 is YYEEEE. The CDR3 totals 11 residues. CDR3 in DNA: TGTGCCAGCAGCTTGGGTCGGGACTACGACTTC. This encodes CASSLGRDYDF.

The chain has TRBV6-5 and TRBJ1-5; no firm D call. The CDR3 has 15 amino acids. Deletions cut 8 bases from V and 6 bases from J, with 20 bases between. Per germline, CDR1 MNHEY and CDR2 SVGAGI. CDR3 nucleotide sequence: TGTGCCAGCGGCAAGACACCTATTGGCATTCAGCCCCAGCATTTT. Translation gives CASGKTPIGIQPQHF.

This clone has just a few counts. This chain joins TRBV11-2 and TRBJ1-5; 8 nucleotides line up with TRBD1. Germline V CDR1 and CDR2: SGHAT, FQNNGV. V lost 5 bases to trimming and J lost 4 bases; unmatched junction nucleotides: 7. The CDR3 is 15 amino acids. CDR3 protein: CASSQGAGINQPQHF. The DNA for the CDR3 is TGTGCCAGCAGCCAGGGGGCAGGGATTAATCAGCCCCAGCATTTT.

This clone was picked up many times. The rearrangement uses TRBV24-1 and TRBJ2-3; 7 bases map to TRBD1. CDR3 length equals 15 residues. In germline, CDR1 is KGHDR, CDR2 SFDVKD. V was pared by 0 bases and J by 2 bases, with 1 base of the junction left unmatched. CDR3 coding DNA: TGTGCCACCAGTGATTTGCAGGGGGACACAGATACGCAGTATTTT. Translating it yields CATSDLQGDTDTQYF.

The chain joins TRBV7-9 to TRBJ2-3, with D possibly being TRBD2 (5 bases). Trimming removed 5 bases at V and 0 bases at J, with 24 bases between. The CDR3 length is 19 residues. Looked up from germline, CDR1 is SEHNR and CDR2 is FQNEAQ (reference sequence). The CDR3 DNA reads as TGTGCCAGCAGCCCCTCTAGAGGACTGGTAAAGGCTAGCACAGATACGCAGTATTTT. The encoded protein is CASSPSRGLVKASTDTQYF.

This clone came up a few times. The chain carries TRBV3-1 (or the pseudogene TRBV3-2) and TRBJ1-2, with TRBD1 as a possible D gene (5 bases). The CDR3 consists of 12 residues. Trimming cost V 3 bases and J 7 bases, with 9 bases left between them. Germline loops: CDR1 LGHDT, CDR2 YNNKEL (reference sequence). Here the CDR3 reads CASSQGGVGYTF. For the CDR3, the DNA is TGTGCCAGCAGCCAGGGGGGGGTTGGCTACACCTTC.

The chain recombines TRBV5-1 with TRBJ1-1, with D perhaps TRBD1 (5 bases). Looked up from germline, CDR1 is SGHRS and CDR2 is YFSETQ. The CDR3 loop spans 15 amino acids. Trimming pared 1 base from V and 5 bases from J, leaving 15 bases between. The CDR3 DNA sequence: TGCGCCAGCAGCTTGCGACAGACCGGTGGTACTGAAGCTTTCTTT. Encoded protein: CASSLRQTGGTEAFF. Combining the CDR3 with reference TRBV5-1 and TRBJ1-1 gives the whole variable domain KAGVTQTPRYLIKTRGQQVTLSCSPISGHRSVSWYQQTPGQGLQFLFEYFSETQRNKGNFPGRFSGRQFSNSRSEMNVSTLELGDSALYLCASSLRQTGGTEAFFGQGTRLTVV.

V usage is TRBV4-1 and J usage is TRBJ2-2; TRBD2 aligns across 7 bases. This CDR3 contains 16 residues. CDR1 and CDR2 (germline): MGHRA, YSYEKL. The V segment lost 0 bases and the J segment 3 bases; nucleotides outside the gene matches: 4. The CDR3: CASSQDPGRDTGELFF. As DNA, the CDR3 is TGCGCCAGCAGCCAAGACCCGGGGAGGGACACCGGGGAGCTGTTTTTT.

The J gene is TRBJ2-6, the V gene TRBV19; D might be TRBD2 (5 bases). The germline V and J ends were trimmed by 2 bases and 4 bases, with 12 bases remaining between them. This CDR3 is 16 amino acids long. The germline CDR1 and CDR2 sequences are LNHDA and SQIVND (reference sequence). The CDR3 sequence is CASSITSDTGANVLTF. The CDR3 DNA is TGTGCCAGTAGTATAACTAGTGACACGGGGGCCAACGTCCTGACTTTC.